This TCR beta chain is from a study of shared clonotypes between healthy human individuals. CDR1 is SNHLY and CDR2 is FYNNEI in the germline V gene. The ends were cut back, 7 bases at V and 0 bases at J, with 10 bases in the middle. This CDR3 is built from 14 residues. Measured with immunoSEQ multiplex PCR; TCRdb has only the in-frame clones, and not every one. The sample has about 2.4 million clones; more than 80% are singletons. The specimen was naive CD4+ T cells sorted from blood. Subset defined: CD45RA+ positively selected. The chain combines TRBV2 with TRBJ2-1, with a possible D match to TRBD2 (5 bases). The TCR was taken from a man aged 18 to 29 in good health. The CDR3 coding sequence is TGTGCCAGCACCGGGGATAGCTCCTACAATGAGCAGTTCTTC. This sequence encodes CASTGDSSYNEQFF.